Below are 30 T cell receptor beta chains sequenced from a single sample in a study of technical replicates of blood from a handful of donors (dated by TCRdb to the late 2010s). The library came from the immunoSEQ multiplex PCR assay. The source is immuneACCESS, and TCRdb retained only in-frame sequences with V and J called. Part of the clones is not carried over; for the studies checked, unresolved V genes explain less than half of this, and the remainder is unexplained. This sample gives tens of thousands of clones in total; approximately 90% of them show up just once. More than 4.5% of the sample goes to the ten largest clones. The specimen sequenced was PBMCs. The receptors here all came from a human donor in good health. Some clones in this sample may be carry-over from other donors' samples.

The chain recombines TRBV4-1 with TRBJ2-5; 9 bases line up with TRBD2. Unmatched junction bases numbered 8, after V lost 0 bases and J lost 0 bases. The V gene's germline CDR1 is MGHRA and CDR2 YSYEKL. The CDR3 is 18 amino acids. CDR3 in amino acids: CASSQEVVGTSYQETQYF. CDR3 nucleotides: TGCGCCAGCAGCCAAGAAGTGGTCGGGACTAGCTACCAAGAGACCCAGTACTTC.

This chain connects TRBV11-2 to TRBJ2-7; 9 bases align to TRBD2. The V gene's germline CDR1 is SGHAT and CDR2 FQNNGV. The CDR3 totals 15 residues. V was clipped by 5 bases and J by 2 bases; unmatched bases: 7. CDR3 sequence: CASSGRRGGPYEQYF. The CDR3 nucleotides read TGTGCCAGCAGCGGACGGCGGGGGGGCCCCTACGAGCAGTACTTC.

The chain couples TRBV7-9 to TRBJ1-6; unclear D gene. The V end lost 5 bases, the J end lost 13 bases, and 21 bases lay between the germline ends. The CDR3 spans 15 residues. From germline, CDR1 is SEHNR and CDR2 FQNEAQ (reference sequence). The CDR3 DNA reads TGTGCCAGCAGCCCGACGACATCCCCATGGTCGCCCCTCCACTTT. It is translated as CASSPTTSPWSPLHF.

This clone showed up just once. This chain links TRBV6-1 with TRBJ1-5; no firm D call. The CDR3 totals 15 residues. CDR1 and CDR2 (germline): MNHNS, SASEGT. Trimming stripped 8 bases from V and 1 base from J, with 15 bases between. The CDR3 DNA reads as TGTGCCAGCCAAATCGCGGGGAAGAGCAATCAGCCCCAGCATTTT. Protein product: CASQIAGKSNQPQHF.

The gene calls are TRBV7-3 and TRBJ2-1; 10 bases are a match to TRBD2. Trimming cost V 2 bases and J 3 bases; bases outside gene matches: 7. The CDR3 spans 17 residues. From germline, CDR1 is SGHTA and CDR2 FQGTGA. The CDR3 region is CASSLGVGTSDYNEQFF. The CDR3 DNA sequence: TGTGCCAGCAGCTTAGGGGTTGGGACTAGCGACTACAATGAGCAGTTCTTC. The full variable domain, its missing parts supplied by reference TRBV7-3 and TRBJ2-1, is GAGVSQTPSNKVTEKGKYVELRCDPISGHTALYWYRQSLGQGPEFLIYFQGTGAADDSGLPNDRFFAVRPEGSVSTLKIQRTERGDSAVYLCASSLGVGTSDYNEQFFGPGTRLTVL.

This chain's CDR3 is CASSVFSDTQYF. DNA of the CDR3: TGTGCCAGCAGCGTGTTCTCAGATACGCAGTATTTT. The rearrangement links TRBV9 to TRBJ2-3; D call uncertain. Trimming removed 2 bases from V and 4 bases from J, with 5 bases in between. The CDR3 length is 12 residues. Germline CDR1 SGDLS, CDR2 YYNGEE.

This chain uses TRBV6-1 with TRBJ2-1; 10 bases align to TRBD1. Losses at the gene ends were 6 bases for V and 9 bases for J; bases not matched to a gene: 11. The CDR3 totals 15 residues. Germline CDR1 reads MNHNS; CDR2 reads SASEGT. The CDR3 DNA follows: TGTGCCAGCAGCCCCGGGACAGGGGTTCGAGGTGAGCAGTTCTTC. Its protein product is CASSPGTGVRGEQFF.

The count of this clone is one. The gene calls are TRBV19 and TRBJ1-5, with D tentatively TRBD1 (5 bases). Germline V CDR1 and CDR2: LNHDA, SQIVND (reference sequence). The V end lost 7 bases, the J end lost 3 bases, and 16 bases lay between the germline ends. This CDR3 has 15 residues. CDR3 coding DNA: TGTGCCAGTACCCGCGGGGGAATTGACAATCAGCCCCAGCATTTT. Translated: CASTRGGIDNQPQHF.

CDR3 bases: TGTGCCAGCAGCTTTACACTACCGACAGATACGCAGTATTTT. Translating it yields CASSFTLPTDTQYF. This sequence joins TRBV2 and TRBJ2-3; the D is unclear. Germline V gene sequence: CDR1 SNHLY, CDR2 FYNNEI. With 6 bases removed from V and 3 bases from J, the gap between germline ends came to 13 bases. The CDR3 runs 14 residues.

The chain carries TRBV29-1 and TRBJ1-4; TRBD1 aligns across 8 bases. This CDR3 spans 13 amino acids. CDR1 and CDR2 (germline): SQVTM, ANQGSEA. The trim removed 5 bases at V and 6 bases at J, leaving 5 bases unmatched. CDR3 sequence (DNA): TGCAGCGTTCGGACAGGGAGAGATGAAAAACTGTTTTTT. Protein: CSVRTGRDEKLFF.

Comments on this clone: Its ends do not fully match the called genes, so a read error is possible. The rearrangement joins TRBV7-9 to TRBJ2-3; 10 bases line up with TRBD2. Germline values: CDR1 SEHNR, CDR2 FQNEAQ (reference sequence). The CDR3 contains 13 residues. The CDR3 coding sequence is TGTGCCAGCAGCATAGCGGGGGGAGATACGCAGTATTTT. Translated, it gives CASSIAGGDTQYF.

The chain joins TRBV6-1 to TRBJ1-1, with TRBD1 as a possible D gene (6 bases). CDR3 size: 14 residues. The V end was cut by 7 bases, the J end by 1 base, with 13 bases between. CDR1 is MNHNS, CDR2 SASEGT, per germline. CDR3 amino acids: CASIRGGSNTEAFF. CDR3 sequence (DNA): TGTGCCAGCATCCGGGGGGGCTCGAACACTGAAGCTTTCTTT.

This clone has only a few counts. This rearrangement joins TRBV20-1 to TRBJ1-4; perhaps TRBD1 as D (6 bases). Germline CDR1 reads DFQATT; CDR2 reads SNEGSKA (reference sequence). This CDR3 is built from 10 residues. CDR3 residues: CGTSNEKLFF. CDR3 bases: TGCGGGACATCTAATGAAAAACTGTTTTTT.

The chain joins TRBV5-4 to TRBJ1-1; D might be TRBD1 (5 bases). Germline CDR1 and CDR2: SGHNT and YYREEE (reference sequence). Between the trimmed V and J ends, which lost 0 bases and 4 bases, there was a span of 10 bases. This CDR3 is 14 amino acids long. CDR3 loop: CASSLARGGTEAFF. CDR3 DNA: TGTGCCAGCAGCTTGGCCCGGGGGGGCACTGAAGCTTTCTTT.

This clone was counted a few times. The genes are TRBV4-2 and TRBJ1-2; a weak D match, TRBD1 (6 bases). The CDR3 contains 13 residues. V lost 5 bases to trimming and J lost 8 bases, with 15 bases between them. Looked up from germline, CDR1 is LGHNA and CDR2 is YNFKEQ. CDR3 amino acids: CASSSRTDGGYTF. The CDR3 nucleotides read TGTGCCAGCAGCTCCAGGACAGACGGAGGCTACACCTTC.

The genes are TRBV14 and TRBJ2-5, with 9 bases identical to TRBD2. The J segment lost 2 bases and the V segment lost 4 bases, leaving 2 bases of the junction unmatched. The CDR3 runs 14 residues. Looked up from germline, CDR1 is SGHDN and CDR2 is FVKESK. This CDR3 reads CASSLLAGQETQYF. DNA for the CDR3: TGTGCCAGCAGCCTCCTAGCGGGGCAAGAGACCCAGTACTTC.

Here the CDR3 DNA reads TGTGCCAGCAGACCCCAGGGAACCGATGGCTACACCTTC. Translated: CASRPQGTDGYTF. The chain recombines TRBV14 with TRBJ1-2, with D perhaps matching TRBD1 (5 bases). Trimming removed 6 bases from V and 6 bases from J, with 14 bases in between. Germline CDR1 and CDR2: SGHDN and FVKESK. The CDR3 loop spans 13 amino acids.

V and J are TRBV2 and TRBJ2-3; 14 bases are shared with TRBD2. The CDR3 spans 15 residues. The ends lost 4 bases at V and 4 bases at J; junction bases unmatched: 1. Germline CDR1 is SNHLY and CDR2 is FYNNEI. CDR3 amino acids: CASSGTSGRSDTQYF. CDR3 sequence (DNA): TGTGCCAGCAGTGGGACTAGCGGGAGGTCAGATACGCAGTATTTT.

J is TRBJ2-1 and V is TRBV25-1; D not resolved. The CDR3 extends over 15 amino acids. Between the trimmed V and J ends, which lost 2 bases and 0 bases, there was a span of 8 bases. Germline V gives CDR1 MGHDK, CDR2 SYGVNS. The CDR3: CASSEPLGSYNEQFF. CDR3 sequence (DNA): TGTGCCAGCAGTGAACCACTTGGCTCCTACAATGAGCAGTTCTTC.

This clone was counted a single time. The DNA of the CDR3 is TGTGCCACCAGGGCGCGGCCGGCGGAGGGGGAGACCCAGTACTTC. It encodes CATRARPAEGETQYF. The chain couples TRBV10-3 to TRBJ2-5; D is possibly TRBD2 (6 bases). Trimming shortened V by 10 bases and J by 5 bases, and 23 bases separated the two germline ends. The V gene's germline CDR1 is ENHRY and CDR2 SYGVKD. The CDR3 runs 15 residues.

The chain uses TRBV5-1 and TRBJ2-3; 9 bases align to TRBD1. Looked up from germline, CDR1 is SGHRS and CDR2 is YFSETQ. The CDR3 runs to 15 residues. The junction had 4 bases not matched to a gene; V was cut back by 1 base and J by 4 bases. The CDR3 region has the DNA TGCGCCAGCAGCTTGTACGGGACAGGGCCAGATACGCAGTATTTT. Its translation is CASSLYGTGPDTQYF.

This clone was seen only once. This chain joins TRBV12-5 and TRBJ2-7; 7 bases are shared with TRBD2. Germline CDR1 reads LGHNT; CDR2 reads FRNRAP. J was trimmed by 9 bases and V by 3 bases; bases with no gene match: 11. This CDR3 has 14 residues. The CDR3 region is CASGLKGGLGGQYF. For the CDR3, the DNA is TGTGCTAGTGGTTTAAAGGGAGGGTTAGGTGGGCAGTACTTC.

The chain recombines TRBV2 with TRBJ2-5; TRBD2 is a possible D gene (7 bases). The V and J ends lost 8 bases and 6 bases respectively, with 16 bases between them. In germline, CDR1 is SNHLY, CDR2 FYNNEI. The CDR3 runs to 13 residues. The CDR3 sequence: CASAGEGLKTQYF. The DNA of the CDR3 is TGTGCCAGCGCAGGGGAGGGGTTAAAGACCCAGTACTTC.

The genes are TRBV7-2 and TRBJ1-3; TRBD1 agrees at 7 bases. J was trimmed by 0 bases and V by 4 bases; bases with no gene match: 6. The CDR3 length is 16 residues. The germline V gene has CDR1 SGHTA and CDR2 FQGNSA. CDR3 loop: CASSSGGRASGNTIYF. In DNA, the CDR3 is TGTGCCAGCAGCTCAGGGGGGAGAGCCTCTGGAAACACCATATATTTT. The complete variable domain, with remaining parts taken from reference TRBV7-2 and TRBJ1-3, reads GAGVSQSPSNKVTEKGKDVELRCDPISGHTALYWYRQSLGQGLEFLIYFQGNSAPDKSGLPSDRFSAERTGGSVSTLTIQRTQQEDSAVYLCASSSGGRASGNTIYFGEGSWLTVV.

The V call is TRBV7-2, the J call TRBJ2-6; perhaps TRBD1 as D (6 bases). The V end lost 2 bases, the J end lost 2 bases, and 10 bases lay between the germline ends. Looked up from germline, CDR1 is SGHTA and CDR2 is FQGNSA. This CDR3 has 16 residues. The CDR3 here is CASSLKQGAGANVLTF. CDR3 coding DNA: TGTGCCAGCAGCTTAAAACAGGGTGCTGGGGCCAACGTCCTGACTTTC.

Only one count was recorded for this clone. The genes are TRBV5-1 and TRBJ2-5; maybe TRBD2 (6 bases). With 4 bases removed from V and 5 bases from J, the gap between germline ends came to 18 bases. The CDR3 runs 15 residues. Germline assignment: CDR1 SGHRS and CDR2 YFSETQ. The CDR3 DNA reads as TGCGCCAGCAGCCCCGGAATAGCGGACGGCGAGACCCAGTACTTC. It encodes CASSPGIADGETQYF.

V usage is TRBV10-1 and J usage is TRBJ1-4; TRBD1 matches 8 bases. Unmatched junction bases numbered 10, after V lost 0 bases and J lost 10 bases. Germline V gene lookup returns CDR1 WNHNN and CDR2 SYGVQD (reference sequence). The CDR3 covers 16 residues. In nucleotides, the CDR3 is TGCGCCAGCAGTGAGTCCACCGGGACAGGCCGGCGAAAACTGTTTTTT. Translated, it gives CASSESTGTGRRKLFF.

This chain joins TRBV13 and TRBJ2-5; 11 bases line up with TRBD2. Germline V gene lookup returns CDR1 PRHDT and CDR2 FYEKMQ (reference sequence). The CDR3 is 17 amino acids. V lost 5 bases to trimming and J lost 3 bases; unmatched junction nucleotides: 11. This CDR3 is CASSPGLAENYEETQYF. CDR3 coding DNA: TGTGCCAGCAGCCCGGGACTAGCGGAGAACTACGAAGAGACCCAGTACTTC.

The chain has TRBV15 and TRBJ2-2, with unresolved D. Trimming removed 1 base from V and 4 bases from J, with 10 bases in between. The CDR3 runs to 15 residues. CDR1 and CDR2 from the germline V gene are LNHNV and YYDKDF (reference sequence). CDR3 residues: CATSRGLDRTGELFF. CDR3 in DNA: TGTGCCACCAGCAGAGGGCTAGACCGCACCGGGGAGCTGTTTTTT.

The J gene is TRBJ1-2, the V gene TRBV6-1; TRBD1 agrees at 7 bases. The V gene end was trimmed by 2 bases and the J gene end by 7 bases; junction bases not matched to a gene: 10. Germline V gene sequence: CDR1 MNHNS, CDR2 SASEGT. The CDR3 consists of 15 residues. CDR3 sequence reads: CASSEWGRGASGYTF. The CDR3 bases are TGTGCCAGCAGTGAATGGGGCAGGGGGGCTTCTGGCTACACCTTC.